This is a list of T cell receptor beta chains from one sample in a study of shared clonotypes between healthy human individuals. Measured with immunoSEQ multiplex PCR; TCRdb has only the in-frame clones, and not every one. This table holds under 1 million clones, 80% to 95% found once. The sequencing sample was made of naive CD8+ T cells sorted from blood. These receptors all stem from a man between 25 and 39 years old in good health. Each CDR3 is given with its conserved first and last residue. Fields, in order: D gene, clone size, J gene, V gene, CDR3 protein, CDR3 DNA. D genes are given only for firm matches. Not every row has a clone size; where given, it reads once, few, many or a size class.

. | . | TRBJ1-4 | TRBV5-1 | CASSLDQPGRLNEKLFF | TGCGCCAGCAGCTTAGACCAGCCGGGACGGCTTAATGAAAAACTGTTTTTT
. | . | TRBJ2-7 | TRBV6-1 | CASSDKKGSPYEQYF | TGTGCCAGCAGTGATAAAAAGGGGAGCCCCTACGAGCAGTACTTC
TRBD2 | . | TRBJ2-2 | TRBV7-9 | CASSLPGLAGGVTGELFF | TGTGCCAGCAGCTTACCAGGACTAGCGGGAGGCGTTACCGGGGAGCTGTTTTTT
. | . | TRBJ2-2 | TRBV7-9 | CASSPSLVTGELFF | TGTGCCAGCAGCCCGAGTCTCGTGACCGGGGAGCTGTTTTTT
. | . | TRBJ2-1 | TRBV7-8 | CASSPSSANEQFF | TGTGCCAGCAGCCCTAGTAGCGCGAATGAGCAGTTCTTC
. | . | TRBJ1-1 | TRBV9 | CASSEGGNTEAFF | TGTGCCAGCAGCGAGGGGGGGAACACTGAAGCTTTCTTT
. | once | TRBJ2-2 | TRBV11-2 | CASSLGSLGRNTEELFF | TGTGCCAGCAGCTTAGGGAGTTTGGGACGGAACACCGAGGAGCTGTTTTTT
. | . | TRBJ2-7 | TRBV2 | CASSERSSVSIYEQYF | TGTGCCAGCAGTGAAAGGAGTAGCGTCAGCATTTACGAGCAGTACTTC
. | . | TRBJ2-7 | TRBV28 | CAASGLKLSYEQYF | TGTGCCGCCTCCGGACTAAAACTCTCCTACGAGCAGTACTTC
TRBD1 | . | TRBJ2-7 | TRBV27 | CASSWGTGGSYEQYF | TGTGCCAGCAGTTGGGGGACAGGGGGCTCCTACGAGCAGTACTTC
. | . | TRBJ2-1 | TRBV11-2 | CASSLLGDNEQFF | TGTGCCAGCAGCTTACTCGGAGACAATGAGCAGTTCTTC
. | . | TRBJ2-1 | TRBV12-5 | CASGADPDPANEQFF | TGTGCTAGTGGCGCGGACCCCGATCCCGCTAATGAGCAGTTCTTC
TRBD2 | . | TRBJ2-1 | TRBV30 | CAWSTSGSFGEQFF | TGTGCCTGGAGTACTAGCGGGAGTTTCGGTGAGCAGTTCTTC
. | . | TRBJ1-4 | TRBV6-7 | CASSYRTVLNEKLFF | TGTGCCAGCAGTTATCGGACAGTACTTAATGAAAAACTGTTTTTT
TRBD2 | . | TRBJ2-1 | TRBV4-3 | CASSQDLLAGLNEQFF | TGCGCCAGCAGCCAAGATCTACTAGCGGGCCTCAATGAGCAGTTCTTC
TRBD2 | . | TRBJ2-1 | TRBV27 | CASSYGTSGSNEQFF | TGTGCCAGCAGTTATGGGACTAGCGGGAGTAATGAGCAGTTCTTC
. | many | TRBJ1-2 | TRBV14 | CASRFSGIDGYTF | TGTGCCAGCAGGTTCTCAGGGATTGATGGCTACACCTTC
. | . | TRBJ2-7 | TRBV7-6 | CASSLAETGQYEQYF | TGTGCCAGCAGCTTAGCGGAGACGGGGCAATACGAGCAGTACTTC
. | . | TRBJ2-1 | TRBV29-1 | CSVDGVAPEQFF | TGCAGCGTTGATGGAGTGGCTCCTGAGCAGTTCTTC
TRBD2 | . | TRBJ2-1 | TRBV6-4 | CASKKSSGSVYEQFF | TGTGCCAGCAAGAAGTCTAGCGGGAGTGTCTATGAGCAGTTCTTC
. | . | TRBJ1-5 | TRBV27 | CASSSYWGSNQPQHF | TGTGCCAGCAGTTCGTACTGGGGGAGCAATCAGCCCCAGCATTTT
. | . | TRBJ2-1 | TRBV5-1 | CASSLYFRGTDNEQFF | TGCGCCAGCAGCTTGTACTTTAGGGGAACCGACAATGAGCAGTTCTTC
. | . | TRBJ1-5 | TRBV4-1 | CASSQSEGVRGNQPQHF | TGCGCCAGCAGCCAATCAGAAGGGGTCCGCGGCAATCAGCCCCAGCATTTT
TRBD1 | once | TRBJ2-4 | TRBV7-9 | CASSRFDRGLAKNIQYF | TGTGCCAGCAGCCGGTTCGACAGGGGCCTAGCCAAAAACATTCAGTACTTC
. | . | TRBJ1-1 | TRBV9 | CASSVGDLNTEAFF | TGTGCCAGCAGCGTAGGGGACTTGAACACTGAAGCTTTCTTT
TRBD1 | once | TRBJ2-4 | TRBV7-9 | CASSVTTGGEAKNIQYF | TGTGCCAGCAGCGTAACGACAGGGGGTGAAGCCAAAAACATTCAGTACTTC
. | . | TRBJ2-3 | TRBV28 | CASSRIGGDASTDTQYF | TGTGCCAGCAGCCGCATCGGAGGGGATGCTAGCACAGATACGCAGTATTTT
. | . | TRBJ2-7 | TRBV2 | CAGMDGTYEQYF | TGTGCCGGTATGGACGGAACCTACGAGCAGTACTTC
TRBD1 | . | TRBJ2-7 | TRBV7-8 | CASSPRDRATYEQYF | TGTGCCAGCAGCCCCCGGGACAGGGCGACCTACGAGCAGTACTTC
TRBD2 | . | TRBJ2-1 | TRBV4-3 | CASSQDRASGRDEQFF | TGCGCCAGCAGCCAAGATCGGGCTAGCGGGAGGGATGAGCAGTTCTTC
TRBD2 | . | TRBJ2-1 | TRBV13 | CASSQTTSGSYNEQFF | TGTGCCAGCAGCCAAACAACTAGCGGCTCCTACAATGAGCAGTTCTTC
. | . | TRBJ2-7 | TRBV28 | CASSLRLAFHEQYF | TGTGCCAGCAGTTTAAGGCTAGCTTTCCACGAGCAGTACTTC
. | . | TRBJ2-2 | TRBV29-1 | CSVDREGTGELFF | TGCAGCGTTGACAGGGAAGGCACCGGGGAGCTGTTTTTT
. | . | TRBJ2-1 | TRBV6-1 | CASSLINEQFF | TGTGCCAGCAGCCTAATCAATGAGCAGTTCTTC
. | . | TRBJ2-1 | TRBV7-9 | CASSLKRSSYNEQFF | TGTGCCAGCAGCTTGAAGCGGAGCTCCTACAATGAGCAGTTCTTC
TRBD2 | once | TRBJ2-3 | TRBV15 | CATSGRLAGLDTQYF | TGTGCCACCAGCGGAAGACTAGCGGGATTAGATACGCAGTATTTT
TRBD2 | . | TRBJ2-2 | TRBV7-9 | CASSHTSGRAVGELFF | TGTGCCAGCAGCCATACTAGCGGGAGGGCCGTCGGGGAGCTGTTTTTT
. | . | TRBJ2-1 | TRBV7-5 | CASSPPDAGANEQFF | TGTGCCAGCAGTCCACCGGACGCGGGAGCTAATGAGCAGTTCTTC
TRBD2 | . | TRBJ2-3 | TRBV27 | CASSSTSEADTQYF | TGTGCCAGCAGTTCGACTAGCGAGGCAGATACGCAGTATTTT
TRBD2 | . | TRBJ2-1 | TRBV4-3 | CASSQGLAGGDEQFF | TGCGCCAGCAGCCAAGGACTAGCGGGAGGCGATGAGCAGTTCTTC
. | . | TRBJ1-1 | TRBV7-6 | CASSYRSRDGEAFF | TGTGCCAGCAGCTACCGGTCGCGGGACGGAGAAGCTTTCTTT
TRBD1 | . | TRBJ1-3 | TRBV7-9 | CASSQSGQGASGNTIYF | TGTGCCAGCAGCCAATCGGGACAGGGGGCGTCTGGAAACACCATATATTTT
TRBD1 | . | TRBJ2-5 | TRBV7-9 | CASSYPRAGGQETQYF | TGTGCCAGCAGCTACCCTCGCGCAGGGGGACAAGAGACCCAGTACTTC
TRBD1 | . | TRBJ2-7 | TRBV6-5 | CASKLQGSYEQYF | TGTGCCAGCAAGTTACAGGGGTCCTACGAGCAGTACTTC
TRBD1 | . | TRBJ2-2 | TRBV28 | CASNLLLRTGVTGELFF | TGTGCCAGCAACCTCCTCCTTCGGACAGGGGTCACCGGGGAGCTGTTTTTT
. | . | TRBJ1-5 | TRBV11-2 | CASSSRPLGVGQPQHF | TGTGCCAGCAGCTCACGCCCTCTTGGGGTCGGGCAGCCCCAGCATTTT
. | few | TRBJ2-7 | TRBV28 | CASGNIAYEQYF | TGTGCCAGCGGAAATATCGCGTACGAGCAGTACTTC
. | . | TRBJ1-5 | TRBV11-2 | CASSLGQYGDQPQHF | TGTGCCAGCAGCTTAGGGCAGTACGGGGATCAGCCCCAGCATTTT
TRBD2 | . | TRBJ2-3 | TRBV9 | CASSKGLAGNTDTQYF | TGTGCCAGCAGCAAGGGACTAGCGGGAAACACAGATACGCAGTATTTT
. | . | TRBJ1-4 | TRBV9 | CASSSREGIATNEKLFF | TGTGCCAGCAGCTCTCGGGAGGGGATTGCAACTAATGAAAAACTGTTTTTT
. | . | TRBJ2-5 | TRBV27 | CASSSYPGVGETQYF | TGTGCCAGCAGTTCCTACCCTGGGGTGGGTGAGACCCAGTACTTC
. | . | TRBJ2-5 | TRBV7-6 | CASSLAWDKKKTQYF | TGTGCCAGCAGCTTAGCTTGGGACAAGAAGAAGACCCAGTACTTC
. | . | TRBJ1-5 | TRBV28 | CASSFGRDGNQPQHF | TGTGCCAGCAGTTTTGGCAGGGATGGCAATCAGCCCCAGCATTTT
. | . | TRBJ2-3 | TRBV7-9 | CASSLSGTDTQYF | TGTGCCAGCAGCTTATCGGGCACAGATACGCAGTATTTT
. | . | TRBJ2-1 | TRBV27 | CATHSRPGVDPNNEQFF | TGTGCCACCCACTCTAGACCCGGGGTGGACCCCAACAATGAGCAGTTCTTC
. | . | TRBJ2-7 | TRBV2 | CASSGRVNEQYF | TGTGCCAGCTCGGGGCGAGTCAACGAGCAGTACTTC